This T cell receptor (beta chain) was recovered during a study of Graves' ophthalmopathy and Graves' hyperthyroidism. Whole-study results and caveats: It was with 65% to 71% sensitivity and roughly 75% specificity that the model predicted ophthalmopathy progression. Detected in blood as well were most expanded thyroid clonotypes with frequency above 0.001.

From RNA, the CDR3 regions of TCR beta chains were amplified and sequenced. The library came from an HTBI-primed first-round RT-PCR and a second-round multiplex PCR. Each CDR3 protein gets one entry after TCRdb re-called the multiplex PCR reads with MiXCR. The sample holds 200,000 to 250,000 distinct CDR3 sequences, around 42% seen once. CDR1 and CDR2 from the germline V gene are SGHRS and YFSETQ. V was cut by 4 bases and J by 2 bases, with 11 bases left in between. The CDR3 runs 14 residues. Presentation of ophthalmopathy in the donors involved moderate-to-severe activity, CAS ≥3, NOSPECS ≥4 and a duration under 3 months. About this clonotype: Its antigen is unidentified.

The TCR comes from an adult man with Graves' ophthalmopathy. Input material: peripheral blood. This sequence joins TRBV5-1 and TRBJ2-3; tentative D call: TRBD1 (6 bases). As DNA, the CDR3 is TGCGCCAGCAGCAATGGACAGTCCACAGATACGCAGTATTTT. As protein: CASSNGQSTDTQYF.